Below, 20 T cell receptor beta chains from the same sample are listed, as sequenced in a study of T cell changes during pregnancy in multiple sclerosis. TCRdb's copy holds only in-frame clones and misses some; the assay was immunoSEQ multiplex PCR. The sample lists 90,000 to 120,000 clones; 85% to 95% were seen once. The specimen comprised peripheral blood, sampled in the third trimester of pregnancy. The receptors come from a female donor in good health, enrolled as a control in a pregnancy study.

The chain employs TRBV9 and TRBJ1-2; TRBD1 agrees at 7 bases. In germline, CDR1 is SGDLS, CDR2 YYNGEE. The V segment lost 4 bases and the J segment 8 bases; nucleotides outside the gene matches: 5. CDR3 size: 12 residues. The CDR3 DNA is TGTGCCAGCAGCCCAGACAGGGAGGGCTACACCTTC. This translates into CASSPDREGYTF.

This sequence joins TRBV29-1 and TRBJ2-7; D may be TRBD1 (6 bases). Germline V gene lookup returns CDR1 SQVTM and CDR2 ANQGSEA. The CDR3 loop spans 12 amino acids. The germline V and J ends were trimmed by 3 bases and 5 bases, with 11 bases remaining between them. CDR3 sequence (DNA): TGCAGCGTTGACGATACAGGGAACGAGCAGTACTTC. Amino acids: CSVDDTGNEQYF.

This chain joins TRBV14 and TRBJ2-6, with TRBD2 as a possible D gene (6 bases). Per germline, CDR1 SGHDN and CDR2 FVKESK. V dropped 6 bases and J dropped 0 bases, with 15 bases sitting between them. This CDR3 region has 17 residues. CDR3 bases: TGTGCCAGCAGTCATACCGCGGGGCACTCTGGGGCCAACGTCCTGACTTTC. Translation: CASSHTAGHSGANVLTF.

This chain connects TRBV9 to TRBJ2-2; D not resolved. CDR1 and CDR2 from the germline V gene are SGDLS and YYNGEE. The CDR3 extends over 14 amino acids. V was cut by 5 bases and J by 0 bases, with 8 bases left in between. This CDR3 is CASREHTNTGELFF. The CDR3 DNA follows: TGTGCCAGCAGGGAGCACACGAACACCGGGGAGCTGTTTTTT.

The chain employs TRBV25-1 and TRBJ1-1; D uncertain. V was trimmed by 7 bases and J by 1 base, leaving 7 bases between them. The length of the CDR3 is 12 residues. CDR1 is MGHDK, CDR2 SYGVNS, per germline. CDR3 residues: CASKEGNTEAFF. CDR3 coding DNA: TGTGCCAGCAAGGAGGGGAACACTGAAGCTTTCTTT. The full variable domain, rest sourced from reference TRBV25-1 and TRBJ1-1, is EADIYQTPRYLVIGTGKKITLECSQTMGHDKMYWYQQDPGMELHLIHYSYGVNSTEKGDLSSESTVSRIRTEHFPLTLESARPSHTSQYLCASKEGNTEAFFGQGTRLTVV.

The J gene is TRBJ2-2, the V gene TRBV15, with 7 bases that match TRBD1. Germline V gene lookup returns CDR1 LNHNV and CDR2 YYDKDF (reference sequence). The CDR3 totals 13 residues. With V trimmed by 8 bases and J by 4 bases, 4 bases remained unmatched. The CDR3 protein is CATGQAVTGELFF. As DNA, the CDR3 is TGTGCCACCGGACAGGCGGTCACCGGGGAGCTGTTTTTT.

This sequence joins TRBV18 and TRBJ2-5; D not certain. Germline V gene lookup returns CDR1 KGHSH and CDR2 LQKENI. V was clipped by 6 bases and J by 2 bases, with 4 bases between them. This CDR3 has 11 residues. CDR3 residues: CASSLQETQYF. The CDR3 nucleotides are TGTGCCAGCTCTCTTCAAGAGACCCAGTACTTC.

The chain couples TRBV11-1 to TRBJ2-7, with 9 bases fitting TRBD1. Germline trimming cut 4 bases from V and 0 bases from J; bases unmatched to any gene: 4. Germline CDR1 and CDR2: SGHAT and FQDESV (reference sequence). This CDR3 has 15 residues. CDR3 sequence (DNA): TGTGCCAGCAGCTCAGACAGGGGGATCTCCTACGAGCAGTACTTC. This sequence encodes CASSSDRGISYEQYF.

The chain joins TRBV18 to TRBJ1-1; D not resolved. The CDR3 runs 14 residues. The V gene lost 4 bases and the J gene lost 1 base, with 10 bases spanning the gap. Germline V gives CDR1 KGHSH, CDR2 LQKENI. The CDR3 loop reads CASSLATGNTEAFF. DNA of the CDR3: TGTGCCAGCTCACTTGCGACGGGGAACACTGAAGCTTTCTTT.

For the CDR3, the DNA is TGTGCCAGCAGCTCCGGGGGGTCCTATAATTCACCCCTCCACTTT. Translating gives CASSSGGSYNSPLHF. J is TRBJ1-6 and V is TRBV7-8; a possible D gene is TRBD1 (5 bases). This CDR3 is 15 amino acids long. The germline CDR1 and CDR2 sequences are SGHVS and FQNEAQ. The V end was cut by 4 bases, the J end by 1 base, with 8 bases between.

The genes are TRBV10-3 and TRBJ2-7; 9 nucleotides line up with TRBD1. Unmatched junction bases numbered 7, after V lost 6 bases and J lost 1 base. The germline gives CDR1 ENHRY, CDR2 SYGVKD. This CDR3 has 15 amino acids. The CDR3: CAIRKTGTGSYEQYF. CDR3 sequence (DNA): TGTGCCATCAGGAAGACCGGGACAGGGTCCTACGAGCAGTACTTC.

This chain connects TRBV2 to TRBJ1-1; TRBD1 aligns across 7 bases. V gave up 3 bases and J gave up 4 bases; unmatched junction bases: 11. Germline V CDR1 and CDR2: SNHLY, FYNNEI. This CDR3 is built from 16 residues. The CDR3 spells CASSETKGAVGTEAFF. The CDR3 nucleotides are TGTGCCAGCAGTGAGACGAAGGGGGCGGTGGGCACTGAAGCTTTCTTT.

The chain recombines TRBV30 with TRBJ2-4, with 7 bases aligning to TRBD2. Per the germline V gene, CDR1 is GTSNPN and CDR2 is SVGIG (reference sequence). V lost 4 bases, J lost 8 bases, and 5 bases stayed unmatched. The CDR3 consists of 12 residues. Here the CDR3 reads CAWNEAGDIQYF. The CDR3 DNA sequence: TGTGCCTGGAACGAGGCGGGAGACATTCAGTACTTC.

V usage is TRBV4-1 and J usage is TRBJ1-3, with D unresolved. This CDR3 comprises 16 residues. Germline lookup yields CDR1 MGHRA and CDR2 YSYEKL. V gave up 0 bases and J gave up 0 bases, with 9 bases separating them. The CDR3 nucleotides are TGCGCCAGCAGCCAAGAAGAGGCCAACTCTGGAAACACCATATATTTT. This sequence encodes CASSQEEANSGNTIYF.

CDR3 loop: CAWSLGQGLLGAFF. The CDR3, as DNA: TGTGCCTGGAGTTTGGGGCAGGGCCTTCTCGGGGCTTTCTTT. The V call is TRBV30, the J call TRBJ1-1; tentative D call: TRBD1 (5 bases). This CDR3 has 14 amino acids. V lost 2 bases, J lost 11 bases, and 21 bases lay in between. The germline V gene encodes CDR1 GTSNPN and CDR2 SVGIG (reference sequence).

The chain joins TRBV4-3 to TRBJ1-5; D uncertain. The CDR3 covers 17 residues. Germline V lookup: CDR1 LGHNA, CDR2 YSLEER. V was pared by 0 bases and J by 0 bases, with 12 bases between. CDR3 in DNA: TGCGCCAGCAGCCAAGATCTTGAGATTAATAGCAATCAGCCCCAGCATTTT. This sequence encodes CASSQDLEINSNQPQHF.

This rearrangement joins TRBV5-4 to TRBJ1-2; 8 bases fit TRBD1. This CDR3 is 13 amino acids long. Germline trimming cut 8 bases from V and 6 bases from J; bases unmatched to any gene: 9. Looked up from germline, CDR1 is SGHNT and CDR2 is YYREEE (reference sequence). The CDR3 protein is CASKRQGADGYTF. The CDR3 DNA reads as TGTGCCAGTAAACGGCAGGGGGCGGATGGCTACACCTTC.

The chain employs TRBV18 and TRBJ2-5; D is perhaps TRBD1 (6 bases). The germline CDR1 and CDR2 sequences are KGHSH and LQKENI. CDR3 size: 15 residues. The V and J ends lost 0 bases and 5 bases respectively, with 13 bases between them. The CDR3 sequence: CASSPPAGRGETQYF. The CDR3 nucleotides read TGTGCCAGCTCACCACCGGCGGGTAGGGGGGAGACCCAGTACTTC.

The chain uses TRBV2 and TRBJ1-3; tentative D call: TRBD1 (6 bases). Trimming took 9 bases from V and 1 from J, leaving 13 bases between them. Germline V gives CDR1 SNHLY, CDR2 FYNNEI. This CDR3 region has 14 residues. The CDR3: CARSDRLSGNTIYF. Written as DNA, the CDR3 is TGTGCCAGATCCGACAGGCTGTCTGGAAACACCATATATTTT.

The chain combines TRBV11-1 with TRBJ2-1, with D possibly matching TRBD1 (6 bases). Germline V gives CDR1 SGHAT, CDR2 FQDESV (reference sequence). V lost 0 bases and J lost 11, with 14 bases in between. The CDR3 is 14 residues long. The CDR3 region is CASSLAGAGVKQFF. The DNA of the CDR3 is TGTGCCAGCAGCTTAGCGGGTGCAGGGGTTAAGCAGTTCTTC.